Only one count was recorded for the clone carrying this T cell receptor (beta chain). The target antigen is unknown. The PCR was carried out with 60 Vbeta primers and 13 Jbeta primers. The repertoire was sequenced with immunoSEQ multiplex PCR; TCRdb's copy has only in-frame clones and lacks some. The sample has approximately 170,000 clones; 85% are singletons. This record belongs to a study of cytomegalovirus exposure and HLA in healthy donors. V dropped 6 bases and J dropped 7 bases, with 10 bases sitting between them. The CDR3 has 12 residues. Germline CDR1 is MDHEN and CDR2 is SYDVKM. Study-wide findings and caveats: Analyzed later, most CMV-associated TCR beta chains appeared HLA-restricted. In vitro, three CMV-associated chains proved specific for CMV antigens.

The chain links TRBV28 to TRBJ2-1; TRBD1 might be the D (5 bases). This clonotype originated in a boy aged 2 to 10 in good health and CMV-seronegative. The sequencing input was PBMCs. The CDR3 coding sequence is TGTGCCAGCAGCATCCAGGGTAATGAGCAGTTCTTC. Residues: CASSIQGNEQFF.